These 21 T cell receptor beta chains originate from one sample sequenced in a study of CD8 T cells in ankylosing spondylitis. TCRdb reprocessed the 5' RACE reads with MiXCR, giving one entry per CDR3 protein. The sample has around 9,100 distinct CDR3 sequences, roughly 6% seen once. Sequencing was done on a sample of blood, either unsorted or a sorted T cell fraction (not recorded which). The receptors here all came from a female donor with ankylosing spondylitis or in good health (not recorded which).

At least ten counts were recorded for this clonotype. The chain couples TRBV9 to TRBJ2-3; 9 positions match TRBD1. J was trimmed by 3 bases and V by 4 bases; bases with no gene match: 6. CDR1 SGDLS and CDR2 YYNGEE come from the germline V gene. This CDR3 has 15 amino acids. In DNA, the CDR3 is TGTGCCAGCAGCACCCGGGACAGGGAAACAGATACGCAGTATTTT. Translating gives CASSTRDRETDTQYF.

In its sample, this clonotype was seen many times. This chain joins TRBV9 and TRBJ2-6; the D gene is possibly TRBD1 (6 bases). Trimming took 5 bases from V and 0 from J, leaving 9 bases between them. This CDR3 spans 15 amino acids. CDR1 and CDR2 (germline): SGDLS, YYNGEE. The CDR3 DNA sequence: TGTGCCAGCAGTCAGGACAGCTCTGGGGCCAACGTCCTGACTTTC. Encoded protein: CASSQDSSGANVLTF.

The chain joins TRBV9 to TRBJ2-3; 7 nucleotides line up with TRBD2. The germline CDR1 and CDR2 sequences are SGDLS and YYNGEE. The V gene end was trimmed by 2 bases and the J gene end by 2 bases; junction bases not matched to a gene: 5. The length of the CDR3 is 15 residues. CDR3 nucleotides: TGTGCCAGCAGCGTTGCGGGAGATCTCACAGATACGCAGTATTTT. It encodes CASSVAGDLTDTQYF.

A few counts support this clonotype. This chain uses TRBV9 with TRBJ2-5; TRBD2 agrees at 10 bases. The CDR3 loop spans 16 amino acids. The germline gives CDR1 SGDLS, CDR2 YYNGEE. The J segment lost 1 base and the V segment lost 0 bases, leaving 3 bases of the junction unmatched. The CDR3 is CASSVASGGPQETQYF. CDR3 coding DNA: TGTGCCAGCAGCGTAGCTAGCGGGGGACCCCAAGAGACCCAGTACTTC.

This clonotype was picked up many times. The chain links TRBV9 to TRBJ2-1, with D possibly TRBD1 on 7 matching bases. Deletions cut 3 bases from V and 1 base from J, with 14 bases between. The CDR3 spans 16 residues. Germline V lookup: CDR1 SGDLS, CDR2 YYNGEE. The CDR3 here is CASSGRQGLSYNEQFF. Here the CDR3 DNA reads TGTGCCAGCAGCGGCCGACAGGGACTTTCCTACAATGAGCAGTTCTTC.

This clonotype has only a few counts. The CDR3 reads CASSEPDRVSSYEQYF. As DNA, the CDR3 is TGTGCCAGCAGTGAACCAGACAGGGTAAGCTCCTACGAGCAGTACTTC. The chain uses TRBV6-4 and TRBJ2-7; 7 positions match TRBD1. CDR3 length: 16 residues. The trim removed 3 bases at V and 0 bases at J, leaving 8 bases unmatched. Germline-derived CDR1 and CDR2 are MRHNA and SNTAGT.

This clonotype was seen more than once but under ten times. The rearrangement links TRBV9 to TRBJ1-2; D remains unclear. V lost 1 base and J lost 7, with 11 bases in between. This CDR3 has 13 amino acids. Germline V gives CDR1 SGDLS, CDR2 YYNGEE. CDR3 in amino acids: CASSVPGFPGYTF. CDR3 nucleotide sequence: TGTGCCAGCAGCGTACCCGGTTTCCCTGGCTACACCTTC.

Judged by abundance, this clonotype is medium-sized (0.01 to 0.1%). The V gene is TRBV9, the J gene TRBJ2-1; D not resolved. The V end was cut by 0 bases, the J end by 2 bases, with 15 bases between. CDR3 length equals 17 residues. CDR1 and CDR2 (germline): SGDLS, YYNGEE. The CDR3 DNA reads as TGTGCCAGCAGCGTAGAGATGAGGACCGATCCCTACAATGAGCAGTTCTTC. Its translation is CASSVEMRTDPYNEQFF.

The chain has TRBV9 and TRBJ2-3; either TRBD1 or TRBD2 may supply D (6 bases each). This CDR3 region has 16 residues. Trimming left V 0 bases short and J 4 bases short, with 15 bases between. Germline CDR1 is SGDLS and CDR2 is YYNGEE. CDR3 amino acids: CASSVVLGGGSDTQYF. The CDR3 bases are TGTGCCAGCAGCGTAGTGTTAGGGGGAGGATCAGATACGCAGTATTTT. Full variable domain (outside the CDR3, taken from reference TRBV9 and TRBJ2-3): DSGVTQTPKHLITATGQRVTLRCSPRSGDLSVYWYQQSLDQGLQFLIQYYNGEERAKGNILERFSAQQFPDLHSELNLSSLELGDSALYFCASSVVLGGGSDTQYFGPGTRLTVL.

V is TRBV9 and J is TRBJ2-5, with no clear D. This CDR3 is 14 amino acids long. Trimming stripped 1 base from V and 4 bases from J, with 11 bases between. The germline CDR1 and CDR2 sequences are SGDLS and YYNGEE. CDR3 DNA: TGTGCCAGCAGCGTATCTGGTGAATTAGAGACCCAGTACTTC. Protein: CASSVSGELETQYF. The whole variable domain, filled in from reference TRBV9 and TRBJ2-5, reads DSGVTQTPKHLITATGQRVTLRCSPRSGDLSVYWYQQSLDQGLQFLIQYYNGEERAKGNILERFSAQQFPDLHSELNLSSLELGDSALYFCASSVSGELETQYFGPGTRLLVL.

At least ten counts were recorded for this clonotype. The chain combines TRBV9 with TRBJ2-7, with TRBD2 matching over 8 bases. The trim removed 4 bases at V and 4 bases at J, leaving 10 bases unmatched. CDR1 is SGDLS, CDR2 YYNGEE, per germline. The CDR3 has 15 residues. DNA of the CDR3: TGTGCCAGCAGCTCCCTCTCGGGGGGGCCGTACGAGCAGTACTTC. Protein: CASSSLSGGPYEQYF. Full variable domain (rest looked up from reference TRBV9 and TRBJ2-7): DSGVTQTPKHLITATGQRVTLRCSPRSGDLSVYWYQQSLDQGLQFLIQYYNGEERAKGNILERFSAQQFPDLHSELNLSSLELGDSALYFCASSSLSGGPYEQYFGPGTRLTVT.

By sample share, this clonotype is medium-sized. V is TRBV9 and J is TRBJ1-5, with no clear D. Germline V gene lookup returns CDR1 SGDLS and CDR2 YYNGEE. The CDR3 sequence is 14 residues long. V was clipped by 3 bases and J by 0 bases, with 7 bases between them. In nucleotides, the CDR3 is TGTGCCAGCAGCGGGCAGTCTAGCAATCAGCCCCAGCATTTT. Amino acid sequence: CASSGQSSNQPQHF.

By share, this clonotype ranks as medium-sized (0.01 to 0.1%). V is TRBV9 and J is TRBJ1-3, with 8 bases identical to TRBD1. The CDR3 has 15 residues. V shed 2 bases and J 2 bases; nucleotides not matched to a gene: 3. Germline CDR1 and CDR2: SGDLS and YYNGEE. DNA for the CDR3: TGTGCCAGCAGCGTCACAGGGGGAACTGGAAACACCATATATTTT. This sequence encodes CASSVTGGTGNTIYF.

This clonotype was counted ten times or more. This chain connects TRBV9 to TRBJ2-3; D is perhaps TRBD2 (5 bases). Germline CDR1 and CDR2: SGDLS and YYNGEE. V was shortened by 4 bases and J by 1 base, with 13 bases between the two germline ends. The CDR3 runs 15 residues. The CDR3, as DNA: TGTGCCAGCAGCACAACAAAGGGAGGCACAGATACGCAGTATTTT. This sequence encodes CASSTTKGGTDTQYF.

This clonotype was seen repeatedly, ten times or more. The chain combines TRBV9 with TRBJ2-5; 7 bases match TRBD2. The length of the CDR3 is 13 residues. J was trimmed by 1 base and V by 6 bases; bases with no gene match: 3. Germline-derived CDR1 and CDR2 are SGDLS and YYNGEE. The CDR3 reads CASTPSGQETQYF. CDR3 coding DNA: TGTGCCAGCACTCCTAGCGGCCAAGAGACCCAGTACTTC.

This clonotype was counted many times. The chain joins TRBV9 to TRBJ2-1, with D tentatively TRBD2 (6 bases). This CDR3 comprises 15 residues. Germline CDR1 reads SGDLS; CDR2 reads YYNGEE. Trimming cost V 0 bases and J 0 bases, with 7 bases left between them. Here the CDR3 reads CASSVGRGSYNEQFF. CDR3 DNA sequence: TGTGCCAGCAGCGTAGGGAGGGGCTCCTACAATGAGCAGTTCTTC.

This clonotype was seen many times. The chain joins TRBV9 to TRBJ2-7, with D perhaps matching TRBD2 (5 bases). Germline loops: CDR1 SGDLS, CDR2 YYNGEE. The CDR3 extends over 13 amino acids. The germline V and J ends were trimmed by 4 bases and 0 bases, with 8 bases remaining between them. This chain's CDR3 is CASSPGVSYEQYF. The CDR3 DNA is TGTGCCAGCAGCCCCGGGGTCTCCTACGAGCAGTACTTC.

This clonotype was recorded many times. This chain uses TRBV9 with TRBJ2-3, with TRBD2 matching over 7 bases. The V gene end was trimmed by 3 bases and the J gene end by 2 bases; junction bases not matched to a gene: 6. This CDR3 region has 15 residues. Germline CDR1 is SGDLS and CDR2 is YYNGEE. CDR3 in amino acids: CASSARDYDTDTQYF. The CDR3 region has the DNA TGTGCCAGCAGCGCCCGGGACTACGACACAGATACGCAGTATTTT.

This clonotype was detected many times. The CDR3 reads CASSPGTGANYGYTF. DNA for the CDR3: TGTGCCAGCAGCCCGGGGACAGGAGCTAACTATGGCTACACCTTC. V is TRBV9 and J is TRBJ1-2, with TRBD1 matching over 8 bases. V was pared by 4 bases and J by 0 bases, with 5 bases of the junction left unmatched. This CDR3 region has 15 residues. Germline V gene sequence: CDR1 SGDLS, CDR2 YYNGEE.

This clonotype was observed at least ten times. The chain uses TRBV9 and TRBJ2-7; D is uncertain. CDR3 length: 15 amino acids. Per germline, CDR1 SGDLS and CDR2 YYNGEE. V lost 4 bases, J lost 3 bases, and 17 bases lay in between. CDR3: CASSPKGQDFYEQYF. The CDR3, as DNA: TGTGCCAGCAGCCCCAAAGGCCAGGATTTCTACGAGCAGTACTTC.

This clonotype has at least ten counts. This rearrangement joins TRBV9 to TRBJ1-1; D gene unclear. The CDR3 runs to 15 residues. Germline V gene sequence: CDR1 SGDLS, CDR2 YYNGEE. V was shortened by 0 bases and J by 1 base, with 10 bases between the two germline ends. The CDR3 spells CASSVVGLKNTEAFF. The DNA for the CDR3 is TGTGCCAGCAGCGTAGTAGGGCTGAAGAACACTGAAGCTTTCTTT.